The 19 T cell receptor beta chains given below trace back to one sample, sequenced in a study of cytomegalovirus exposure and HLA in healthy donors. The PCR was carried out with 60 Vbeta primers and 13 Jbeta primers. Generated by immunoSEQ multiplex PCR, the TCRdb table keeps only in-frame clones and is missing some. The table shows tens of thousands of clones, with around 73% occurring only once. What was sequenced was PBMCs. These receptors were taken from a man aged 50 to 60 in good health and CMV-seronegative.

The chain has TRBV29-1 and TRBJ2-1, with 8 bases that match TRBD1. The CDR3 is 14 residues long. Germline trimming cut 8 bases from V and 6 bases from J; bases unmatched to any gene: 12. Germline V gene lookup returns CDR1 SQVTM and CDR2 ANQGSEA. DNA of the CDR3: TGCAGCCCTCGCCGGGACAGGTATTCCAATGAGCAGTTCTTC. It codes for CSPRRDRYSNEQFF.

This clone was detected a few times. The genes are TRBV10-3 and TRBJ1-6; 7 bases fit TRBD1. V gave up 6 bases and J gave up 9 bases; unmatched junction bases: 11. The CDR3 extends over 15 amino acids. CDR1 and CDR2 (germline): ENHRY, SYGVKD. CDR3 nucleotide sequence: TGTGCCATCAGACCGGACAAGGGGGCAGGTTCACCCCTCCACTTT. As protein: CAIRPDKGAGSPLHF.

This CDR3 is CASRGQGTDTQYF. The CDR3 coding sequence is TGTGCCAGCAGAGGACAGGGCACAGATACGCAGTATTTT. The V call is TRBV9, the J call TRBJ2-3; the match to TRBD1 covers 7 bases. With 5 bases clipped from V and 1 base from J, the junction kept 1 base outside the gene matches. Germline-derived CDR1 and CDR2 are SGDLS and YYNGEE. The CDR3 has 13 amino acids.

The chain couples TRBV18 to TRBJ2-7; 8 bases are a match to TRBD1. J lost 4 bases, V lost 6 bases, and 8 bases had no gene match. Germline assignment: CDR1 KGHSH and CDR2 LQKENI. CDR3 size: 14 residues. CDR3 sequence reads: CASSQWTGPYEQYF. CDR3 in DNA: TGTGCCAGCTCTCAATGGACAGGGCCGTACGAGCAGTACTTC. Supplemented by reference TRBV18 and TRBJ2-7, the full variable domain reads NAGVMQNPRHLVRRRGQEARLRCSPMKGHSHVYWYRQLPEEGLKFMVYLQKENIIDESGMPKERFSAEFPKEGPSILRIQQVVRGDSAAYFCASSQWTGPYEQYFGPGTRLTVT.

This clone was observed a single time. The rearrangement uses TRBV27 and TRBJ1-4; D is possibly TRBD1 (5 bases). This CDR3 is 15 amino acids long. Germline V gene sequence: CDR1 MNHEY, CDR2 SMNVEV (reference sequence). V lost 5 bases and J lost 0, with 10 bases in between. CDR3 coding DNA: TGTGCCAGCAGTCTAACAGGAGCAACTAATGAAAAACTGTTTTTT. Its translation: CASSLTGATNEKLFF.

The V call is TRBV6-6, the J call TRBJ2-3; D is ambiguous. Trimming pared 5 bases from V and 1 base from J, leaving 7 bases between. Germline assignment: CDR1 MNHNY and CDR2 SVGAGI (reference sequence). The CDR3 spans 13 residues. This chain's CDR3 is CASSPPGTDTQYF. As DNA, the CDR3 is TGTGCCAGCAGTCCCCCCGGCACAGATACGCAGTATTTT.

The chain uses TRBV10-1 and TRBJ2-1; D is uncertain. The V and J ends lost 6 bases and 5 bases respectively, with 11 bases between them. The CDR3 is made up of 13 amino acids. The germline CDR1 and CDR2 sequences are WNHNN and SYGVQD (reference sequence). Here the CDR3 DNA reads TGCGCCAGCAGCGAGCAAGAGGACAATGAGCAGTTCTTC. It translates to CASSEQEDNEQFF.

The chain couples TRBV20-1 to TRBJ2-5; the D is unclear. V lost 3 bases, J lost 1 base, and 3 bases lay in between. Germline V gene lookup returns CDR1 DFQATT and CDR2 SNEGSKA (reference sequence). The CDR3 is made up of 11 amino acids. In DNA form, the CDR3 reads TGCAGTGCTAGTATCCAAGAGACCCAGTACTTC. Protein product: CSASIQETQYF.

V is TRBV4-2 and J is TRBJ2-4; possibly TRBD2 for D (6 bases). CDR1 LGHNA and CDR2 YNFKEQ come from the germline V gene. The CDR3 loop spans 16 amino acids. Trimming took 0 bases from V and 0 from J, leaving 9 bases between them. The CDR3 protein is CASSQESGLAKNIQYF. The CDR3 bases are TGTGCCAGCAGCCAAGAAAGCGGGTTAGCCAAAAACATTCAGTACTTC.

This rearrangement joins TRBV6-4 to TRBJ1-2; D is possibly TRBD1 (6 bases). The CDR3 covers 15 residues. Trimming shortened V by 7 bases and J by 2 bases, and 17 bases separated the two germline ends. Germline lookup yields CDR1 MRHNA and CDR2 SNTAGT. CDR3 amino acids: CASTRHAGQNYGYTF. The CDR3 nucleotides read TGTGCCAGCACCAGACATGCAGGACAGAACTATGGCTACACCTTC.

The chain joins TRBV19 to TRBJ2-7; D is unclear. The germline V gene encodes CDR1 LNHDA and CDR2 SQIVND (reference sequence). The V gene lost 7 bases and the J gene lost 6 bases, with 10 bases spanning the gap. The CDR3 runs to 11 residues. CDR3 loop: CASTSAAEQYF. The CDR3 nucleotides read TGTGCCAGTACCTCGGCGGCCGAGCAGTACTTC.

CDR3 sequence (DNA): TGTGCCTCCTCGGGGGGAGCTAGCACAGATACGCAGTATTTT. Encoded protein: CASSGGASTDTQYF. The V gene is TRBV30, the J gene TRBJ2-3; TRBD2 agrees at 7 bases. Germline V CDR1 and CDR2: GTSNPN, SVGIG (reference sequence). The CDR3 runs 14 residues. V lost 7 bases and J lost 0; bases outside the gene matches: 7.

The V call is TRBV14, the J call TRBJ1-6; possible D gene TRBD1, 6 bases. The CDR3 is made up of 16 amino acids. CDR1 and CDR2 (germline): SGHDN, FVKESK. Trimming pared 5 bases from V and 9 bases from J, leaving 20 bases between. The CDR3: CASSYRTGTQGSPLHF. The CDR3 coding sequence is TGTGCCAGCAGCTATAGAACCGGGACACAAGGTTCACCCCTCCACTTT.

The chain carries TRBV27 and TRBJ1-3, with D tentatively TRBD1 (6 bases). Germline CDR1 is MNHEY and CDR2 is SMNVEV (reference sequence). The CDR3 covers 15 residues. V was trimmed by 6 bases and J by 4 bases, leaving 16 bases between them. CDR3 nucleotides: TGTGCCAGCAGGCCGGGGGGGGCGCAGGGAAACACCATATATTTT. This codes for CASRPGGAQGNTIYF.

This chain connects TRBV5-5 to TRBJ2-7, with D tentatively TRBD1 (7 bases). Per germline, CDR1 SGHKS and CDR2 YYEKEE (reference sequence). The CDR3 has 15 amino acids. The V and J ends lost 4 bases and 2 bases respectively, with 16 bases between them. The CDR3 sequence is CASSAGTGDPYEQYF. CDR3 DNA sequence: TGTGCCAGCAGCGCGGGAACAGGGGATCCCTACGAGCAGTACTTC.

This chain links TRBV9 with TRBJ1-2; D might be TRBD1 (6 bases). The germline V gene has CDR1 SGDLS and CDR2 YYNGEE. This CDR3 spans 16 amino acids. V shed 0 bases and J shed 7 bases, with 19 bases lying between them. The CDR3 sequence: CASSVDGGADRGGYTF. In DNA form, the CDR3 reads TGTGCCAGCAGCGTAGATGGGGGCGCGGACCGGGGTGGCTACACCTTC. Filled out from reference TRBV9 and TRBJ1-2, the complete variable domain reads DSGVTQTPKHLITATGQRVTLRCSPRSGDLSVYWYQQSLDQGLQFLIQYYNGEERAKGNILERFSAQQFPDLHSELNLSSLELGDSALYFCASSVDGGADRGGYTFGSGTRLTVV.

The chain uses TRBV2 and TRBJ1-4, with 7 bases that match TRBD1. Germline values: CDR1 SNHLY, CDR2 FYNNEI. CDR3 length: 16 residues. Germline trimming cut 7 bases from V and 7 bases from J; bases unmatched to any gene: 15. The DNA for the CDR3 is TGTGCCAGCACTCCCCCCCCGACAGGGATGTTTGAAAAACTGTTTTTT. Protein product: CASTPPPTGMFEKLFF.

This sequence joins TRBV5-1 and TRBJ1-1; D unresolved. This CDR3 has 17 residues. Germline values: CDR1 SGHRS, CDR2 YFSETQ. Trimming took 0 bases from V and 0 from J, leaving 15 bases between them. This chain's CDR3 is CASSLGRDTVMNTEAFF. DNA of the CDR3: TGCGCCAGCAGCTTGGGTCGAGACACAGTCATGAACACTGAAGCTTTCTTT.

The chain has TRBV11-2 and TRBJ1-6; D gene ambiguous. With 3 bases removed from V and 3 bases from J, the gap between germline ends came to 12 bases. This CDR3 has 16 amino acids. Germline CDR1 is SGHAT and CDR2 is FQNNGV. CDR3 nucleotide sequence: TGTGCCAGCAGCTTTTATATAAACAGCTATAATTCACCCCTCCACTTT. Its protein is CASSFYINSYNSPLHF.